What follows are 9 T cell receptor beta chains derived from one specimen sequenced in a study of identical twins. TCRdb itself ran the 5' RACE reads through MiXCR, one entry per CDR3 protein. Of fewer than 250,000 distinct CDR3 sequences listed, roughly 10% are singletons. The source material was memory (CD45RO+) T cells sorted from blood. The receptors were gathered from a woman aged 18 to 35 in good health.

In this sample, this clonotype turned up a few times. This chain connects TRBV20-1 to TRBJ1-4; 7 nucleotides agree with TRBD1. CDR1 and CDR2 from the germline V gene are DFQATT and SNEGSKA (reference sequence). The CDR3 spans 14 residues. Trimming removed 0 bases from V and 7 bases from J; junction bases left unmatched: 5. The CDR3 protein is CSARDNRGFEKLFF. CDR3 DNA: TGCAGTGCTAGAGATAACAGGGGTTTTGAAAAACTGTTTTTT.

This chain links TRBV7-2 with TRBJ2-3; D may be TRBD2 (6 bases). Trimming removed 3 bases at V and 5 bases at J, with 15 bases between. CDR1 is SGHTA and CDR2 is FQGNSA in the germline V gene. This CDR3 spans 15 amino acids. The CDR3 region is CASSFGGEYKDTQYF. The CDR3 DNA follows: TGTGCCAGCAGCTTTGGAGGGGAGTACAAAGATACGCAGTATTTT.

The chain couples TRBV15 to TRBJ2-1; no clear D. This CDR3 spans 15 amino acids. Germline assignment: CDR1 LNHNV and CDR2 YYDKDF (reference sequence). Trimming took 5 bases from V and 0 from J, leaving 11 bases between them. CDR3 residues: CATSVDGLSYNEQFF. DNA for the CDR3: TGTGCCACCAGCGTGGACGGGCTCTCCTACAATGAGCAGTTCTTC.

This CDR3 is CSASARGPSYEQYF. DNA of the CDR3: TGCAGTGCTAGTGCTAGGGGGCCTTCCTACGAGCAGTACTTC. The chain couples TRBV20-1 to TRBJ2-7; 7 bases are shared with TRBD1. This CDR3 contains 14 residues. V gave up 3 bases and J gave up 1 base; unmatched junction bases: 6. Germline V lookup: CDR1 DFQATT, CDR2 SNEGSKA (reference sequence).

This chain uses TRBV27 with TRBJ1-6; a weak D match, TRBD1 (5 bases). The length of the CDR3 is 16 residues. Germline V gene sequence: CDR1 MNHEY, CDR2 SMNVEV (reference sequence). V was cut by 1 base and J by 10 bases, with 17 bases left in between. The CDR3 DNA is TGTGCCAGCAGTTTATGGGCGGACAAAGGTTACTCACCCCTCCACTTT. Translated: CASSLWADKGYSPLHF.

This clonotype was found many times. CDR3 bases: TGTGCCAGCAGTTTTAGAGGGGGCAGGTTTAATGAAAAACTGTTTTTT. Translation: CASSFRGGRFNEKLFF. The genes are TRBV12-3 or TRBV12-4 and TRBJ1-4; 7 nucleotides line up with TRBD1. V lost 3 bases, J lost 4 bases, and 8 bases stayed unmatched. The CDR3 consists of 16 residues.

This clonotype was recorded at least ten times. This rearrangement joins TRBV3-1 to TRBJ2-2; unclear D gene. CDR1 LGHDT and CDR2 YNNKEL come from the germline V gene (reference sequence). The CDR3 length is 11 residues. V gave up 8 bases and J gave up 6 bases, with 7 bases separating them. The CDR3 is CASSHSGELFF. CDR3 sequence (DNA): TGTGCCAGCTCACACTCCGGGGAGCTGTTTTTT.

This clonotype has a handful of counts. The chain recombines TRBV20-1 with TRBJ2-6; unclear D gene. The germline V and J ends were trimmed by 5 bases and 0 bases, with 11 bases remaining between them. CDR3 size: 15 residues. Per the germline V gene, CDR1 is DFQATT and CDR2 is SNEGSKA (reference sequence). Here the CDR3 DNA reads TGCAGTGCTGGAAGGGCCGGCTCTGGGGCCAACGTCCTGACTTTC. This sequence encodes CSAGRAGSGANVLTF.

At least ten counts were recorded for this clonotype. The V call is TRBV5-1, the J call TRBJ1-5; 9 bases map to TRBD1. The length of the CDR3 is 15 residues. Germline CDR1 is SGHRS and CDR2 is YFSETQ. V trimming: 0 bases; J trimming: 7 bases; junction bases outside the gene matches: 5. Here the CDR3 DNA reads TGCGCCAGCAGCTTGGGGACAGGGGCCCCCCAGCCCCAGCATTTT. As protein: CASSLGTGAPQPQHF.